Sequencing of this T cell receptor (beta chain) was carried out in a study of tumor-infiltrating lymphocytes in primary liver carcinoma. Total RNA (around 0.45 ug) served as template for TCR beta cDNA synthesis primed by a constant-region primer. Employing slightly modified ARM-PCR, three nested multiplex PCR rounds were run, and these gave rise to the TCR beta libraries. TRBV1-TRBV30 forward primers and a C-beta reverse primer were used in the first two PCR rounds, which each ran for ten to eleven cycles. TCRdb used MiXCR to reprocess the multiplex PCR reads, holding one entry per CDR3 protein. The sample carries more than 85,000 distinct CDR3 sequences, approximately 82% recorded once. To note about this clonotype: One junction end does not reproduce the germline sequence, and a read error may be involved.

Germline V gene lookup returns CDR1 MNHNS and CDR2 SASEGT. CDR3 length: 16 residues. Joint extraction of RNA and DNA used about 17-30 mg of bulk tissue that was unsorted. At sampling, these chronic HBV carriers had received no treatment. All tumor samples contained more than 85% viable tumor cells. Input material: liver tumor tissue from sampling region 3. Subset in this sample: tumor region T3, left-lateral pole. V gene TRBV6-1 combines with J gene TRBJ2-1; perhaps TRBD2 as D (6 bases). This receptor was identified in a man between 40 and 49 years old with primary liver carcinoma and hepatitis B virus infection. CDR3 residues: CVSTSYLSGGYNEQFF. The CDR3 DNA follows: TGTGTCAGCACCTCTTATCTTAGCGGAGGCTACAATGAGCAGTTCTTT.